The 12 T cell receptor beta chains reported below all come from one sample, sequenced in a study of CD8+ T cells in alopecia areata. Treatment reported: oral pan-JAK inhibitor, 5-10 mg twice daily. The sequencing template was cDNA reverse transcribed from extracted RNA. TCRdb keeps only in-frame clones here, not all; method: immunoSEQ multiplex PCR. The data contain over 150,000 clones, roughly three fifths of them singletons. Sequences were derived from CD4+ T cells sorted from blood, sampled at week 4, from a patient treated with tofacitinib. The source is a human donor with alopecia areata.

This sequence joins TRBV19 and TRBJ2-3; D remains ambiguous. CDR1 LNHDA and CDR2 SQIVND come from the germline V gene (reference sequence). CDR3 length: 16 amino acids. The germline V and J ends were trimmed by 5 bases and 6 bases, with 21 bases remaining between them. The CDR3 loop reads CASSLGGQPEVDTQYF. The CDR3 nucleotides are TGTGCCAGTAGTCTTGGCGGCCAACCCGAGGTGGATACGCAGTATTTT.

The V and J genes are TRBV30 and TRBJ2-1; 10 nucleotides match TRBD2. Germline-derived CDR1 and CDR2 are GTSNPN and SVGIG (reference sequence). The CDR3 sequence is 15 residues long. The ends lost 8 bases at V and 9 bases at J; junction bases unmatched: 16. The CDR3 nucleotides are TGTGCCAGGACGGCTCCGGGACTAGCGAGCCCTGAGCAGTTCTTC. Translated, it gives CARTAPGLASPEQFF.

The chain combines TRBV5-1 with TRBJ1-6; a possible D gene is TRBD1 (5 bases). This CDR3 has 15 amino acids. Germline CDR1 is SGHRS and CDR2 is YFSETQ. Trimming cost V 0 bases and J 7 bases, with 11 bases left between them. CDR3 in amino acids: CASSLVGVENSPLHF. DNA of the CDR3: TGCGCCAGCAGCTTGGTAGGGGTTGAGAATTCACCCCTCCACTTT.

This chain uses TRBV4-1 with TRBJ2-5, with 8 positions matching TRBD2. Germline V lookup: CDR1 MGHRA, CDR2 YSYEKL. The CDR3 has 14 residues. J lost 5 bases, V lost 1 base, and 3 bases had no gene match. CDR3 region: CASSQAGLGETQYF. CDR3 sequence (DNA): TGCGCCAGCAGCCAAGCGGGACTAGGGGAGACCCAGTACTTC.

This chain joins TRBV30 and TRBJ1-1; D is unresolved. Trimming stripped 5 bases from V and 0 bases from J, with 7 bases between. The CDR3 runs 12 residues. CDR1 is GTSNPN, CDR2 SVGIG, per germline (reference sequence). DNA of the CDR3: TGTGCCTGGCCCGAGATGAACACTGAAGCTTTCTTT. Residues: CAWPEMNTEAFF.

The rearrangement joins TRBV30 to TRBJ2-1; TRBD1 agrees at 8 bases. From germline, CDR1 is GTSNPN and CDR2 SVGIG (reference sequence). The length of the CDR3 is 21 residues. V was pared by 0 bases and J by 2 bases, with 21 bases of the junction left unmatched. The CDR3 DNA reads TGTGCCTGGAGTGTAAGCCGCGTATGGGGGGACAGGCCTTCAACCTACAATGAGCAGTTCTTC. This sequence encodes CAWSVSRVWGDRPSTYNEQFF.

This chain uses TRBV7-9 with TRBJ2-7; D possibly uses TRBD1 or TRBD2 (6 bases each). The V end lost 4 bases, the J end lost 4 bases, and 8 bases lay between the germline ends. The CDR3 runs 12 residues. Germline lookup yields CDR1 SEHNR and CDR2 FQNEAQ (reference sequence). The CDR3 here is CASSSGAYEQYF. CDR3 nucleotides: TGTGCCAGCAGCTCGGGGGCATACGAGCAGTACTTC.

The J gene is TRBJ2-3, the V gene TRBV6-6, with D uncertain. CDR3 size: 14 residues. Trimming took 2 bases from V and 6 from J, leaving 12 bases between them. Germline loops: CDR1 MNHNY, CDR2 SVGAGI (reference sequence). The CDR3 region is CASSYSSRADTQYF. CDR3 nucleotides: TGTGCCAGCAGTTACAGCTCTAGAGCTGATACGCAGTATTTT.

This clone was detected only a few times. The V call is TRBV5-1, the J call TRBJ1-1, with 7 bases that match TRBD1. Germline-derived CDR1 and CDR2 are SGHRS and YFSETQ. The CDR3 covers 14 residues. After removal of 4 bases from V and 2 bases from J, the junction contained 5 bases not matched to a gene. The CDR3 protein is CASSRQGPNTEAFF. Written as DNA, the CDR3 is TGCGCCAGCAGCCGACAGGGACCCAACACTGAAGCTTTCTTT.

This chain links TRBV29-1 with TRBJ1-2; 10 nucleotides agree with TRBD1. This CDR3 contains 15 residues. With 5 bases clipped from V and 5 bases from J, the junction kept 11 bases outside the gene matches. Germline V CDR1 and CDR2: SQVTM, ANQGSEA. The CDR3 region is CSVRTGGGNWYGYTF. CDR3 DNA: TGCAGCGTTCGGACAGGGGGTGGTAACTGGTATGGCTACACCTTC.

The chain has TRBV2 and TRBJ2-7; D is unresolved. The CDR3 runs 13 residues. Trimming removed 4 bases at V and 2 bases at J, with 9 bases between. The germline gives CDR1 SNHLY, CDR2 FYNNEI. The CDR3 bases are TGTGCCAGCAGTGTGGGCCTGACCTACGAGCAGTACTTC. This translates into CASSVGLTYEQYF.

The chain recombines TRBV4-2 with TRBJ1-4; 7 nucleotides align to TRBD1. Germline loops: CDR1 LGHNA, CDR2 YNFKEQ. V trimming: 4 bases; J trimming: 17 bases; junction bases outside the gene matches: 10. The CDR3 sequence is 12 residues long. The CDR3 protein is CASSRAPGQTFF. CDR3 bases: TGTGCCAGCAGCCGAGCACCGGGACAGACTTTTTTT.